The 7 T cell receptor beta chains presented below share a single source sample, sequenced in a study of T-cell memory formation after mild COVID-19. TCRdb re-called the 5' RACE reads with MiXCR, one entry per CDR3 protein. Of 270,000 or so distinct CDR3 sequences listed, approximately 18% were seen once; the top ten hold more than 20%. Sequences were obtained from PBMCs or a T cell subset sorted from them (not recorded which). The receptors come from a young man who had mild COVID-19 (a few samples of this study predate the infection). Cell type and time point are not known.

The chain links TRBV7-9 to TRBJ2-1, with a weak D call TRBD2 (7 bases). Germline V gene sequence: CDR1 SEHNR, CDR2 FQNEAQ (reference sequence). The V gene lost 2 bases and the J gene lost 5 bases, with 28 bases spanning the gap. CDR3 size: 20 residues. CDR3 in amino acids: CASSLRGGGQQPNRHNEQFF. CDR3 nucleotide sequence: TGTGCCAGCAGCTTAAGGGGAGGGGGACAACAGCCGAATCGTCACAATGAGCAGTTCTTC. Drawing the rest from reference TRBV7-9 and TRBJ2-1, the complete variable domain is DTGVSQNPRHKITKRGQNVTFRCDPISEHNRLYWYRQTLGQGPEFLTYFQNEAQLEKSRLLSDRFSAERPKGSFSTLEIQRTEQGDSAMYLCASSLRGGGQQPNRHNEQFFGPGTRLTVL.

This chain connects TRBV24-1 to TRBJ1-1; no reliable D call. The germline V and J ends were trimmed by 6 bases and 5 bases, with 12 bases remaining between them. CDR1 is KGHDR, CDR2 SFDVKD, per germline. The CDR3 loop spans 13 amino acids. CDR3: CATSSSGGTEAFF. The CDR3 DNA reads as TGTGCCACCAGTTCCTCCGGCGGGACTGAAGCTTTCTTT.

Note on this clonotype: Since a much larger clone is just one base distant, this may be a read error. J is TRBJ2-3 and V is TRBV7-2, with D possibly being TRBD1 or TRBD2 (6 bases each). Germline assignment: CDR1 SGHTA and CDR2 FQGNSA. Trimming pared 4 bases from V and 1 base from J, leaving 9 bases between. The CDR3 is made up of 14 amino acids. DNA for the CDR3: TGTGCCAGCAGCTCGGAGGGGGGCACAGATACGCAGTATTTT. Amino acid sequence: CASSSEGGTDTQYF.

For this clonotype: A much larger clone lies a single base off, so this may be a read error. The rearrangement joins TRBV20-1 to TRBJ1-4; D call uncertain. This CDR3 contains 13 residues. The germline V gene has CDR1 DFQATT and CDR2 SNEGSKA (reference sequence). DNA of the CDR3: TGCAGTGATAGAGGGACAACTAATGAAAAACTGTTTTTT. It specifies CSDRGTTNEKLFF.

This clonotype was picked up a small number of times. A read error is possible here, since a much larger clone lies one base away. The J gene is TRBJ1-2, the V gene TRBV5-1; D uncertain. The germline gives CDR1 SGHRS, CDR2 YFSETQ. V was cut by 1 base and J by 4 bases, with 5 bases left in between. CDR3 length equals 12 residues. CDR3 DNA sequence: TGCGCCAGCAGCTTGAAGGGCTATGGCTACACCTTC. Translated: CASSLKGYGYTF.

The rearrangement uses TRBV6-2 or TRBV6-3 and TRBJ2-3, with TRBD2 matching 8 bases. Germline values: CDR1 MNHEY, CDR2 SVGEGT. The CDR3 extends over 18 amino acids. After removal of 5 bases from V and 1 base from J, the junction contained 14 bases not matched to a gene. The CDR3 DNA reads TGTGCCAGCAGTAAGGACGGGGGGGCCATCATTCGCACAGATACGCAGTATTTT. Encoded protein: CASSKDGGAIIRTDTQYF.

The chain combines TRBV4-3 with TRBJ2-2; D gene ambiguous. The ends were cut back, 0 bases at V and 1 base at J, with 9 bases in the middle. The CDR3 loop spans 16 amino acids. Looked up from germline, CDR1 is LGHNA and CDR2 is YSLEER. CDR3 loop: CASSQEVLENTGELFF. The CDR3 DNA reads as TGCGCCAGCAGCCAAGAGGTTCTAGAGAACACCGGGGAGCTGTTTTTT.